The present T cell receptor beta chain was sequenced within a study of blood T cell repertoires in COVID-19. Study-wide context: COVID-19 samples from acute and convalescent phases originated in the United States, Italy and Spain. Sample material is recorded as cDNA or gDNA derived from T cells, B-cell-depleted T cells, or PBMCs.

Per germline, CDR1 MGHDK and CDR2 SYGVNS. The CDR3 loop spans 14 amino acids. The J segment lost 2 bases and the V segment lost 3 bases, leaving 2 bases of the junction unmatched. Per the original data handling: For nucleated cells, counts were estimated from reference gene primer amplification. TCRdb keeps only in-frame clones here, not all; method: immunoSEQ multiplex PCR. Clone size and V and J calls were adopted from that table, with D and trimming inferred from the DNA. The profile shows tens of thousands of clones, 75% to 95% of them singletons. The TCR originated in a woman of 80 years or more with acute or convalescent COVID-19. The chain carries TRBV25-1 and TRBJ2-7; 9 positions agree with TRBD1. Specimen: peripheral blood. The CDR3: CASSEWDRAYEQYF. The CDR3 DNA follows: TGTGCCAGCAGTGAGTGGGACAGGGCCTACGAGCAGTACTTC.